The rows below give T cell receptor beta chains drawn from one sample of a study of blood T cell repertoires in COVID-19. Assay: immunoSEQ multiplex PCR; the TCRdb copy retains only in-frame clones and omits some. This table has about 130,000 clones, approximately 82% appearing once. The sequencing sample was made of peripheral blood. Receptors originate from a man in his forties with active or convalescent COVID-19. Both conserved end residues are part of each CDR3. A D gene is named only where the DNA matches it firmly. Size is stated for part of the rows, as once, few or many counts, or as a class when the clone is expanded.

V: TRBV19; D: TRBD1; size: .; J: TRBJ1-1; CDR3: CASSKTGMNTEAFF; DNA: TGTGCCAGTAGTAAGACAGGGATGAACACTGAAGCTTTCTTT
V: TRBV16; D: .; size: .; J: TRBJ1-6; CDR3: CASSQSATGLSPLHF; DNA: TGTGCCAGCAGCCAATCGGCGACAGGCCTTTCACCCCTCCACTTT
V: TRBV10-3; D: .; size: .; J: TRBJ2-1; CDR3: CAISVNSVIDEQFF; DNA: TGTGCCATCAGTGTGAATAGCGTTATCGATGAGCAGTTCTTC
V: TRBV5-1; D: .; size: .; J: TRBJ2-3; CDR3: CASSLGQNSDTQYF; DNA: TGCGCCAGCAGCTTGGGACAGAATTCAGATACGCAGTATTTT
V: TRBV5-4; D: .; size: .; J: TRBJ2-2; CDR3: CASSLGSGANTGELFF; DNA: TGTGCCAGCAGCTTGGGGTCAGGGGCAAACACCGGGGAGCTGTTTTTT
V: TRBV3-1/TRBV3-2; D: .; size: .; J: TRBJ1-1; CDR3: CASSQVSGLAFF; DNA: TGTGCCAGCAGCCAAGTTTCGGGTCTCGCTTTCTTT
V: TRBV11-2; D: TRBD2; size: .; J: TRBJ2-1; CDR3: CASRTGLAGDNEQFF; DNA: TGTGCCAGCAGGACTGGACTAGCGGGGGACAATGAGCAGTTCTTC
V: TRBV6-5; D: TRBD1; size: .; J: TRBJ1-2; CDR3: CASAVQGDYGYTF; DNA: TGTGCCAGCGCCGTACAGGGGGACTATGGCTACACCTTC
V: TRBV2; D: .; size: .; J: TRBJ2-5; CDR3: CASRREIGETQYF; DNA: TGTGCCAGCAGGCGGGAAATAGGGGAGACCCAGTACTTC
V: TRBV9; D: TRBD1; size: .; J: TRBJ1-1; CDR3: CASSGTGGTTEAFF; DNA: TGTGCCAGCAGCGGAACAGGGGGCACGACTGAAGCTTTCTTT
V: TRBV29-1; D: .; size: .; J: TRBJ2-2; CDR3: CSVERGTGELFF; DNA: TGCAGCGTTGAAAGAGGGACCGGGGAGCTGTTTTTT
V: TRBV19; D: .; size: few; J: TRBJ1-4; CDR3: CASSSQTNEKLFF; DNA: TGTGCCAGTAGTAGCCAGACTAATGAAAAACTGTTTTTT
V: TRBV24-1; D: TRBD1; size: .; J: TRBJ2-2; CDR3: CATSPDRDTGELFF; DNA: TGTGCCACCAGTCCGGACAGGGACACCGGGGAGCTGTTTTTT
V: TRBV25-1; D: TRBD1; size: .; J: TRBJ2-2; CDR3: CATQRPTGVNTGELFF; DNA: TGTGCCACCCAACGGCCCACAGGGGTAAACACCGGGGAGCTGTTTTTT
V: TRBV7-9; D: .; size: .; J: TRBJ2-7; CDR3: CASSPGGGLNEQYF; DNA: TGTGCCAGCAGCCCTGGGGGGGGGCTGAACGAGCAGTACTTC
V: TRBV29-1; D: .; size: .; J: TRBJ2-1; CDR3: CSVPPKGGEGYNEQFF; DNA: TGCAGCGTACCCCCCAAGGGGGGGGAAGGCTACAATGAGCAGTTCTTC
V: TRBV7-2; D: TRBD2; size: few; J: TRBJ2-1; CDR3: CASSLLAGASAEQFF; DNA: TGTGCCAGCAGCTTGTTAGCGGGGGCCTCGGCTGAGCAGTTCTTC
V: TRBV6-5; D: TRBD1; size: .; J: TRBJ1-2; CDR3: CASSWDRVYGYTF; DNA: TGTGCCAGCAGTTGGGACAGGGTCTATGGCTACACCTTC
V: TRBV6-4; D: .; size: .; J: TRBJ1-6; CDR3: CASTTGQPNSPLHF; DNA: TGTGCCAGCACTACCGGACAGCCTAATTCACCCCTCCACTTT
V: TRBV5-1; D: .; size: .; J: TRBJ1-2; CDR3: CASSLETGSAYGYTF; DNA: TGCGCCAGCAGCTTGGAAACAGGGAGCGCCTATGGCTACACCTTC
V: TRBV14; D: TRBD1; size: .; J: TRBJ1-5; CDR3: CASSQGGGGSNQPQHF; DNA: TGTGCCAGCAGCCAAGGAGGGGGCGGAAGCAATCAGCCCCAGCATTTT
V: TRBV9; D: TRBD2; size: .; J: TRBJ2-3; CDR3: CASRDGGGATDTQYF; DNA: TGTGCCAGCAGAGATGGCGGGGGGGCCACAGATACGCAGTATTTT
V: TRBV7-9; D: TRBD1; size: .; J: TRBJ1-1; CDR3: CASSRQGNTEAFF; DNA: TGTGCCAGCAGCCGACAGGGTAACACTGAAGCTTTCTTT
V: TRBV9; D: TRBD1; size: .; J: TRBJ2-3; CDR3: CASSARPGQHTDTQYF; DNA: TGTGCCAGCAGCGCACGACCGGGACAGCACACAGATACGCAGTATTTT
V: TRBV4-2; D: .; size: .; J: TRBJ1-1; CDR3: CASSPLTGIMNTEAFF; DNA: TGTGCCAGCAGCCCTCTGACAGGTATTATGAACACTGAAGCTTTCTTT
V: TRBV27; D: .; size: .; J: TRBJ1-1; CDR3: CASSPGIGGNTEAFF; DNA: TGTGCCAGCAGTCCAGGGATCGGCGGGAACACTGAAGCTTTCTTT
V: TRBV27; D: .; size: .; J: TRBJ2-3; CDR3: CASSLTQGLPATDTQYF; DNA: TGTGCCAGCAGTTTAACCCAGGGTCTACCCGCCACAGATACGCAGTATTTT
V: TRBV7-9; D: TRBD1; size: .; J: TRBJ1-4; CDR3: CASSLMGDRGTTNEKLFF; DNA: TGTGCCAGCAGCTTAATGGGGGACAGGGGCACAACTAATGAAAAACTGTTTTTT